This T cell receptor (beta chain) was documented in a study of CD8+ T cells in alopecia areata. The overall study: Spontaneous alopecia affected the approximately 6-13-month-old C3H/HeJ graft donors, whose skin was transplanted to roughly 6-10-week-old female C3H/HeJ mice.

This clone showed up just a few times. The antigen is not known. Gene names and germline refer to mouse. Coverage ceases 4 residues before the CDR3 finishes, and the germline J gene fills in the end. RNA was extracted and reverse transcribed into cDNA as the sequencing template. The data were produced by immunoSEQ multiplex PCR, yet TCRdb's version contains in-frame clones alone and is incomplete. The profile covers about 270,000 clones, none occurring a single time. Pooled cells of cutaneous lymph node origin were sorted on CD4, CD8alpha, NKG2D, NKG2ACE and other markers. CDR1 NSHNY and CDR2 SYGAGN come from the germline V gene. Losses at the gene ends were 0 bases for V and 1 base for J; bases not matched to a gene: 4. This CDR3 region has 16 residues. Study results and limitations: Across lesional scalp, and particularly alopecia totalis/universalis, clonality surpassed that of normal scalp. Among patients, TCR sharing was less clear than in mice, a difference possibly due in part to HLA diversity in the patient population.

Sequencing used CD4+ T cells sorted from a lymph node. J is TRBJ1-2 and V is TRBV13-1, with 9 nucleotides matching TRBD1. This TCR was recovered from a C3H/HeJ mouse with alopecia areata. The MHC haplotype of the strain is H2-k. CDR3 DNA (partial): TGTGCCAGCAGTGATGCAAGACAGGGGGAAAACTCC. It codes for CASSDARQGENS. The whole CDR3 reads CASSDARQGENSDYTF.